The clone carrying this TCR beta chain was observed many times. From the RT-PCR reads, TCRdb called clonotypes with MiXCR, one entry per CDR3 protein. This table has roughly 760,000 distinct CDR3 sequences, around 21% appearing once. The sample comes from a study of response to subunit inactivated influenza vaccine. Trimming took 6 bases from V and 0 from J, leaving 12 bases between them. The germline CDR1 and CDR2 sequences are MNHEY and SMNVEV (reference sequence). This CDR3 has 14 residues. This sequence was found in a man aged 45-65 years who received an inactivated influenza vaccine. The chain links TRBV27 to TRBJ2-7; D may be TRBD2 (6 bases). Sequences were derived from PBMCs from blood, sampled 4 to 6 days after vaccination. The DNA for the CDR3 is TGTGCCAGCAGCTTAGCGGCAAGCTCCTACGAGCAGTACTTC. Translated: CASSLAASSYEQYF.